This TCR beta chain was found in a study of T cells in Graves' hyperthyroidism and ophthalmopathy. The study, taken as a whole, reports: Blood also showed most of the thyroid clonotypes that were expanded above 0.001. Through a model of 13 V-J features, ophthalmopathy was separated from stable hyperthyroidism.

Germline CDR1 reads LGHDT; CDR2 reads YNNKEL (reference sequence). The CDR3 has 15 amino acids. The V and J ends lost 3 bases and 6 bases, in that order; junction bases with no gene match: 6. TCR beta CDR3 regions were amplified from RNA. The study used the HTBI primer set for a first-round RT-PCR of the TCR CDR3. TCRdb recomputed calls from the multiplex PCR reads with MiXCR, one row per CDR3 protein. The sample consists of about 400,000 distinct CDR3 sequences, 15% of them appearing once. Based on clinical symptoms, serum thyroxine and TRAb, thyroid ultrasound and orbital computed tomography, diagnoses were reached. PBMCs were sourced from approximately 9.3 ml fresh peripheral blood. This clonotype was picked up a small number of times. Its antigen is still unknown.

The source of this sequence is a woman aged 25 to 39 with Graves' hyperthyroidism. Material for sequencing was blood. J is TRBJ1-1 and V is TRBV3-1; 11 bases are a match to TRBD1. CDR3 in amino acids: CASSQRTGGSSEAFF. CDR3 nucleotide sequence: TGTGCCAGCAGCCAGAGGACAGGGGGCAGTTCTGAAGCTTTCTTT.